The present T cell receptor beta chain was sequenced within a study of blood T cell repertoires in COVID-19. The repertoire was sequenced with immunoSEQ multiplex PCR; TCRdb's copy has only in-frame clones and lacks some. The sample consists of 100,000 or so clones, about 80% of them appearing once. Trimming at V came to 1 base and at J to 4 bases, leaving 6 bases not matched to a gene. CDR1 is LNHDA and CDR2 is SQIVND in the germline V gene (reference sequence). The CDR3 totals 15 residues. Material for sequencing was peripheral blood. The gene calls are TRBV19 and TRBJ1-1; 7 positions match TRBD1. This receptor was identified in a man aged 70 or older with active or convalescent COVID-19. The CDR3 DNA reads as TGTGCCAGTAGTATAGGTAGGGGGCGCGGCACTGAAGCTTTCTTT. It codes for CASSIGRGRGTEAFF.